This entry describes one T cell receptor beta chain. The data were obtained in a study of blood T cell repertoires in COVID-19. Original handling: From reference gene primer amplification, estimates of nucleated cell counts were derived. Only in-frame clones appear in the TCRdb table, and some are missing; sequencing was by immunoSEQ multiplex PCR. The DNA was the basis for D and trimming; V, J and clone size are from that table. The table lists approximately 85,000 clones, approximately 78% of them singletons, with about 13% in the top ten. The germline V and J ends were trimmed by 5 bases and 4 bases, with 16 bases remaining between them. Germline CDR1 and CDR2: SGHVS and FQNEAQ. The CDR3 consists of 15 residues.

V is TRBV7-8 and J is TRBJ2-3; a weak D match, TRBD2 (5 bases). The origin of this receptor is a human donor in a cohort sampled during active COVID-19. The material sequenced was peripheral blood. This chain's CDR3 is CASSIKRFGADTQYF. CDR3 in DNA: TGTGCCAGCAGCATAAAGAGGTTCGGGGCAGATACGCAGTATTTT. Full variable domain (rest looked up from reference TRBV7-8 and TRBJ2-3): GAGVSQSPRYKVAKRGQDVALRCDPISGHVSLFWYQQALGQGPEFLTYFQNEAQLDKSGLPSDRFFAERPEGSVSTLKIQRTQQEDSAVYLCASSIKRFGADTQYFGPGTRLTVL.